These 5 T cell receptor beta chains were sequenced from one sample in a study of radiotherapy plus CTLA-4 blockade in lung cancer. TCRdb's copy holds only in-frame clones and misses some; the assay was immunoSEQ multiplex PCR. Here the sample spans fewer than 100,000 clones, more than 60% being singletons. The sequenced sample was peripheral blood, obtained from a patient treated with radiotherapy plus ipilimumab. Every receptor here comes from a human donor with non-small cell lung cancer whose response to radiotherapy plus ipilimumab could not be evaluated. Some clones in this sample may be carry-over from other donors' samples.

This sequence joins TRBV6-5 and TRBJ1-2, with 9 bases identical to TRBD1. Trimming cost V 4 bases and J 4 bases; bases outside gene matches: 4. From germline, CDR1 is MNHEY and CDR2 SVGAGI. The CDR3 contains 14 residues. The CDR3 loop is CASSLGQGTYGYTF. The CDR3 DNA is TGTGCCAGCAGTTTAGGACAGGGGACCTATGGCTACACCTTC.

The CDR3 DNA sequence: TGCGCCAGCAGTTACCAGGGGCCCGCCTACGAGCAGTACTTC. Amino acids: CASSYQGPAYEQYF. The rearrangement joins TRBV5-1 to TRBJ2-7; D possibly corresponds to TRBD1 (6 bases). The V gene lost 5 bases and the J gene lost 2 bases, with 14 bases spanning the gap. The CDR3 runs to 14 residues. CDR1 and CDR2 (germline): SGHRS, YFSETQ.

This clone was counted once. This chain joins TRBV7-8 and TRBJ2-1; D is uncertain. The germline V gene encodes CDR1 SGHVS and CDR2 FQNEAQ. V lost 4 bases, J lost 0 bases, and 10 bases lay in between. This CDR3 has 15 residues. CDR3 bases: TGTGCCAGCAGCTCCGGTCGAGACTCCTACAATGAGCAGTTCTTC. The encoded protein is CASSSGRDSYNEQFF.

This clone showed up just once. The rearrangement joins TRBV10-3 to TRBJ2-1; 8 bases are a match to TRBD1. CDR3 size: 15 residues. With 5 bases clipped from V and 6 bases from J, the junction kept 9 bases outside the gene matches. Germline loops: CDR1 ENHRY, CDR2 SYGVKD. The CDR3 DNA follows: TGTGCCATCAGTTCGGACAGGGAGCGTCGCAATGAGCAGTTCTTC. Its translation is CAISSDRERRNEQFF.

The chain combines TRBV29-1 with TRBJ1-5, with TRBD1 matching over 10 bases. CDR3 length equals 13 residues. V lost 4 bases to trimming and J lost 4 bases; unmatched junction nucleotides: 1. CDR1 is SQVTM and CDR2 is ANQGSEA in the germline V gene. DNA of the CDR3: TGCAGCGTTGGGGGACAGGGGAATCAGCCCCAGCATTTT. Protein product: CSVGGQGNQPQHF.